The entry below describes one T cell receptor (beta chain). No antigen is known for it. Unique molecular identifiers were present in the TCR beta cDNA libraries. TCRdb re-analysed the PCR reads in MiXCR, keeping a single row per CDR3 protein. This table holds 700,000 to 800,000 distinct CDR3 sequences, 25% to 30% found once. These data are taken from a study of post-analysis software for immune sequencing data. Study in general: Included among the disease courses, which were recorded for the cohort, were relapsing-remitting, secondary progressive and progressive-relapsing multiple sclerosis.

Study outcomes and limitations: Patients had higher frequencies than controls of five TRBV segments, including TRBV5-6, TRBV5-1 and TRBV20-1. Batch-mates among the samples co-clustered strongly by F measure. Among multiple sclerosis patients, normalized Chao1 diversity was significantly below that of controls.

Trimming took 2 bases from V and 13 from J, leaving 18 bases between them. CDR3 length equals 14 residues. Germline V gene lookup returns CDR1 KGHSH and CDR2 LQKENI. The chain combines TRBV18 with TRBJ2-4; D is undetermined. Source material: blood. The receptor was isolated from a girl aged 10 to 17 with multiple sclerosis. The CDR3, as DNA: TGTGCCAGCTCACCAACGTCTGAGGAGTCCGCGCAGTACTTC. The encoded protein is CASSPTSEESAQYF.